A selection of T cell receptor beta chains follows, all from one sample in a study of cytotoxic CD8 clonotypes in ibrutinib-treated CLL. Profiling relied on immunoSEQ multiplex PCR, and the TCRdb table lists in-frame clones only, not all of them. The table records about 50,000 clones, roughly three fifths of them present only once. This sample comprised PBMCs, obtained after 24 months of ibrutinib treatment. All receptors derive from a human donor with chronic lymphocytic leukemia. Each CDR3 is given without its conserved first and last residue. Fields, in order: V gene, J gene, CDR3 length, CDR3 protein.

V gene: TRBV6-6; J gene: TRBJ1-6; CDR3 length: 12; CDR3 protein: ASSPGLGNSPLH
V gene: TRBV4-2; J gene: TRBJ2-2; CDR3 length: 13; CDR3 protein: ASSLRGQDTGELF
V gene: TRBV6-5; J gene: TRBJ1-6; CDR3 length: 13; CDR3 protein: ASSFNRDRDSPLH
V gene: TRBV9; J gene: TRBJ2-1; CDR3 length: 12; CDR3 protein: ASSRLAGVDEQF
V gene: TRBV9; J gene: TRBJ1-2; CDR3 length: 11; CDR3 protein: ASSILYRGGYT
V gene: TRBV23-1; J gene: TRBJ2-7; CDR3 length: 15; CDR3 protein: ASSQDPDRGWSYEQY
V gene: TRBV5-1; J gene: TRBJ2-1; CDR3 length: 13; CDR3 protein: ASSPEGGQYNEQF
V gene: TRBV6-6; J gene: TRBJ2-3; CDR3 length: 11; CDR3 protein: ASIAMGGDTQY
V gene: TRBV2; J gene: TRBJ1-2; CDR3 length: 10; CDR3 protein: ASSISQGSDT
V gene: TRBV6-5; J gene: TRBJ1-2; CDR3 length: 11; CDR3 protein: ASSGSVDYGYT
V gene: TRBV5-4; J gene: TRBJ1-2; CDR3 length: 13; CDR3 protein: ASSPRGQSLYGYT
V gene: TRBV2; J gene: TRBJ1-2; CDR3 length: 11; CDR3 protein: ASSVLGRGGYT
V gene: TRBV14; J gene: TRBJ1-6; CDR3 length: 13; CDR3 protein: ASSQYQGSGSPLH
V gene: TRBV2; J gene: TRBJ1-5; CDR3 length: 12; CDR3 protein: ASSERARNQPQH
V gene: TRBV7-9; J gene: TRBJ1-1; CDR3 length: 10; CDR3 protein: ASSLMNTEAF